This T cell receptor (beta chain) was sequenced for a study of regulatory T cells in long-lasting Graves disease. Time point reported: persistent/refractory GD, antithyroid drugs over 5 years with positive TRAb. PBMC-derived RNA was used for the TCR library. Enrollment of patients was through an endocrinology department in Xi'an, China. This clonotype came up a few times. Its specificity is not known. Library construction for TCR beta used iRepertoire HTBI primers and Arm-PCR of CDR3 regions. MiXCR was run by TCRdb on the multiplex PCR reads, yielding one entry per CDR3 protein. The sample yields hundreds of thousands of distinct CDR3 sequences, around 21% seen once. Study-wide points: The study found lower TCR diversity in persistent Graves' patients than in newly diagnosed ones. Sample size, which was small, may have reduced accuracy.

This specimen was peripheral blood mononuclear cells (PBMCs), taken when the disease was refractory, from a patient treated with antithyroid drugs. This clonotype originated in a female donor with Graves disease.

The CDR3 protein is CASSFGTGNTEAFF. For the CDR3, the DNA is TGCGCCAGCAGCTTCGGGACAGGGAACACTGAAGCTTTCTTT. The V call is TRBV5-1, the J call TRBJ1-1, with TRBD1 identical over 8 bases. Per the germline V gene, CDR1 is SGHRS and CDR2 is YFSETQ. J lost 1 base, V lost 2 bases, and 1 base had no gene match. CDR3 size: 14 residues.